The 20 T cell receptor beta chains given below trace back to one sample, sequenced in a study of CD8 T cells in Susac syndrome. Random-hexamer reverse transcription was applied to about 0.45 to 1 ug RNA. Via MiXCR, TCRdb re-called the immunoSEQ multiplex PCR reads, giving one row per CDR3 protein. The sample consists of roughly 50,000 distinct CDR3 sequences, approximately 93% of them appearing once. The sample was CD8+ T cells from PBMCs. The receptors shown here come from a human donor in good health.

The chain joins TRBV4-1 to TRBJ2-1, with 16 nucleotides matching TRBD2. This CDR3 contains 16 residues. Unmatched junction bases numbered 3, after V lost 3 bases and J lost 7 bases. In germline, CDR1 is MGHRA, CDR2 YSYEKL. DNA of the CDR3: TGCGCCAGCAGCCAGGGACTAGCGGGAGGGAAGAATGAGCAGTTCTTC. It specifies CASSQGLAGGKNEQFF.

V gene TRBV27 combines with J gene TRBJ2-7; D gene unclear. The V end was cut by 6 bases, the J end by 2 bases, with 11 bases between. The CDR3 totals 13 residues. Per the germline V gene, CDR1 is MNHEY and CDR2 is SMNVEV (reference sequence). The CDR3 sequence: CASRPLRTYEQYF. CDR3 DNA sequence: TGTGCCAGCAGACCTCTGAGAACCTACGAGCAGTACTTC.

On this clonotype itself: At one boundary the junction diverges from the germline segment, which might be a read error. The CDR3 loop reads CASSIAGNNEQFF. The CDR3 DNA follows: TGTGCCAGCAGTATAGCAGGAAACAATGAGCAGTTCTTC. The rearrangement links TRBV12-3 or TRBV12-4 to TRBJ2-1; D is unresolved. The CDR3 sequence is 13 residues long.

The chain uses TRBV10-2 and TRBJ1-2; no clear D. This CDR3 spans 12 amino acids. Trimming took 3 bases from V and 4 from J, leaving 6 bases between them. Germline CDR1 is WSHSY and CDR2 is SAAADI. CDR3: CASSDATYGYTF. CDR3 DNA: TGCGCCAGCAGTGACGCCACCTATGGCTACACCTTC.

The V gene is TRBV9, the J gene TRBJ2-2, with D hard to call. Per the germline V gene, CDR1 is SGDLS and CDR2 is YYNGEE. V shed 1 base and J shed 8 bases, with 9 bases lying between them. This CDR3 region has 13 residues. The CDR3 is CASSVTDFGELFF. As DNA, the CDR3 is TGTGCCAGCAGCGTAACCGATTTTGGGGAGCTGTTTTTT.

This chain connects TRBV4-1 to TRBJ1-5; D not resolved. The ends were cut back, 1 base at V and 0 bases at J, with 7 bases in the middle. The CDR3 runs 15 residues. The germline gives CDR1 MGHRA, CDR2 YSYEKL. The CDR3 sequence: CASSQGRFSNQPQHF. CDR3 DNA sequence: TGCGCCAGCAGCCAAGGGCGATTTAGCAATCAGCCCCAGCATTTT.

This chain uses TRBV28 with TRBJ1-5; D not certain. In germline, CDR1 is MDHEN, CDR2 SYDVKM. V lost 5 bases and J lost 0, with 5 bases in between. This CDR3 has 13 amino acids. The CDR3 protein is CASSHYSNQPQHF. The CDR3 DNA is TGTGCCAGCAGTCACTATAGCAATCAGCCCCAGCATTTT. Full variable domain (missing parts from reference TRBV28 and TRBJ1-5): DVKVTQSSRYLVKRTGEKVFLECVQDMDHENMFWYRQDPGLGLRLIYFSYDVKMKEKGDIPEGYSVSREKKERFSLILESASTNQTSMYLCASSHYSNQPQHFGDGTRLSIL.

The chain recombines TRBV7-9 with TRBJ1-5; 9 positions match TRBD1. The junction had 6 bases not matched to a gene; V was cut back by 4 bases and J by 5 bases. This CDR3 is 15 amino acids long. CDR1 and CDR2 from the germline V gene are SEHNR and FQNEAQ (reference sequence). CDR3 residues: CASSSGQGTDQPQHF. Here the CDR3 DNA reads TGTGCCAGCAGCTCTGGACAGGGGACTGATCAGCCCCAGCATTTT.

This rearrangement joins TRBV27 to TRBJ2-7; perhaps TRBD2 as D (6 bases). Germline CDR1 reads MNHEY; CDR2 reads SMNVEV (reference sequence). The V gene lost 5 bases and the J gene lost 3 bases, with 14 bases spanning the gap. The CDR3 is 14 amino acids. The CDR3 spells CASSPLGGIYEQYF. The CDR3 nucleotides are TGTGCCAGCAGTCCTTTGGGGGGAATCTACGAGCAGTACTTC.

Only one count was recorded for this clonotype. V usage is TRBV20-1 and J usage is TRBJ1-2; TRBD1 is a possible D gene (6 bases). Germline loops: CDR1 DFQATT, CDR2 SNEGSKA (reference sequence). Trimming removed 5 bases from V and 2 bases from J, with 12 bases in between. This CDR3 is built from 13 residues. The CDR3 loop is CSAPRGANYGYTF. CDR3 DNA sequence: TGCAGTGCTCCCCGGGGGGCCAACTATGGCTACACCTTC.

This clonotype was seen a few times. The chain carries TRBV3-1 and TRBJ2-7; D remains unclear. Trimming shortened V by 4 bases and J by 4 bases, and 14 bases separated the two germline ends. Germline CDR1 is LGHDT and CDR2 is YNNKEL (reference sequence). The CDR3 consists of 14 residues. The DNA for the CDR3 is TGTGCCAGCAGCCCAAGAGGCTGGGGTTACGAGCAGTACTTC. Its translation is CASSPRGWGYEQYF.

This clonotype was detected only a few times. The chain carries TRBV19 and TRBJ2-2, with a possible D match to TRBD2 (6 bases). Germline assignment: CDR1 LNHDA and CDR2 SQIVND (reference sequence). The V end was cut by 2 bases, the J end by 1 base, with 8 bases between. The CDR3 spans 15 residues. The CDR3 protein is CASSIWEVNTGELFF. In DNA, the CDR3 is TGTGCCAGTAGTATATGGGAGGTGAACACCGGGGAGCTGTTTTTT. Combining the CDR3 with reference TRBV19 and TRBJ2-2 gives the whole variable domain DGGITQSPKYLFRKEGQNVTLSCEQNLNHDAMYWYRQDPGQGLRLIYYSQIVNDFQKGDIAEGYSVSREKKESFPLTVTSAQKNPTAFYLCASSIWEVNTGELFFGEGSRLTVL.

This rearrangement joins TRBV5-4 to TRBJ2-1; TRBD2 matches 11 bases. The CDR3 extends over 16 amino acids. Germline assignment: CDR1 SGHNT and CDR2 YYREEE (reference sequence). V lost 0 bases, J lost 5 bases, and 4 bases stayed unmatched. The CDR3 sequence: CASSLGGLAGNNEQFF. In nucleotides, the CDR3 is TGTGCCAGCAGCTTGGGAGGACTAGCGGGTAACAATGAGCAGTTCTTC.

The rearrangement links TRBV29-1 to TRBJ1-4; 8 nucleotides match TRBD1. Trimming took 5 bases from V and 5 from J; bases not matched to a gene: 7. The CDR3 has 14 amino acids. Germline V CDR1 and CDR2: SQVTM, ANQGSEA. The DNA of the CDR3 is TGCAGCGTTCTGACAGGGGCAATAAATGAAAAACTGTTTTTT. Translated: CSVLTGAINEKLFF. Variable domain in full (rest from reference TRBV29-1 and TRBJ1-4): SAVISQKPSRDICQRGTSLTIQCQVDSQVTMMFWYRQQPGQSLTLIATANQGSEATYESGFVIDKFPISRPNLTFSTLTVSNMSPEDSSIYLCSVLTGAINEKLFFGSGTQLSVL.

The chain recombines TRBV12-3 or TRBV12-4 with TRBJ2-1; 10 nucleotides agree with TRBD2. The CDR3 extends over 18 amino acids. Trimming at V came to 6 bases and at J to 0 bases, leaving 11 bases not matched to a gene. Here the CDR3 reads CASRFTAGGPSSYNEQFF. Written as DNA, the CDR3 is TGTGCCAGCAGGTTTACAGCGGGAGGGCCGAGCTCCTACAATGAGCAGTTCTTC.

V is TRBV27 and J is TRBJ2-3; TRBD2 aligns across 13 bases. The V gene end was trimmed by 3 bases and the J gene end by 5 bases; junction bases not matched to a gene: 11. Germline CDR1 MNHEY, CDR2 SMNVEV (reference sequence). The CDR3 totals 18 residues. In DNA, the CDR3 is TGTGCCAGCAGTTTCATACGAGGACTAGCGGGAGCGAGAGATACGCAGTATTTT. This encodes CASSFIRGLAGARDTQYF.

V gene TRBV10-3 combines with J gene TRBJ2-1; D remains unclear. The V end was cut by 3 bases, the J end by 9 bases, with 3 bases between. The CDR3 is made up of 10 amino acids. Germline V gene sequence: CDR1 ENHRY, CDR2 SYGVKD. CDR3 protein: CAISDGEQFF. The CDR3 DNA reads TGTGCCATCAGTGACGGTGAGCAGTTCTTC.

The J gene is TRBJ2-5, the V gene TRBV28; 9 bases map to TRBD2. This CDR3 has 20 amino acids. CDR1 and CDR2 from the germline V gene are MDHEN and SYDVKM. Trimming removed 2 bases from V and 2 bases from J; junction bases left unmatched: 18. CDR3 DNA: TGTGCCAGCAGTTTAGAAATCCGGATAGCGGGAGAGGGGGGGCAAGAGACCCAGTACTTC. Translating gives CASSLEIRIAGEGGQETQYF.

The chain is built from TRBV7-2 and TRBJ2-3; 8 nucleotides agree with TRBD2. Germline trimming cut 10 bases from V and 0 bases from J; bases unmatched to any gene: 9. Germline-derived CDR1 and CDR2 are SGHTA and FQGNSA. This CDR3 has 15 amino acids. In nucleotides, the CDR3 is TGTGCCATCCTAGGGGTAGCGGGAAGCACAGATACGCAGTATTTT. Translating it yields CAILGVAGSTDTQYF.

This sequence joins TRBV28 and TRBJ1-2, with D hard to call. Trimming shortened V by 1 base and J by 2 bases, and 14 bases separated the two germline ends. CDR3 length: 16 amino acids. The germline V gene has CDR1 MDHEN and CDR2 SYDVKM. The CDR3 DNA reads TGTGCCAGCAGTTTATCGTGGTTTCACAGAAACTATGGCTACACCTTC. This codes for CASSLSWFHRNYGYTF.